The clone carrying this T cell receptor beta chain was observed many times. This entry is derived from a study of identical twins. TCRdb processed the 5' RACE reads anew with MiXCR; each CDR3 protein has one entry. The sample records some 590,000 distinct CDR3 sequences, over 8.5% being singletons. Trimming took 6 bases from V and 4 from J; bases not matched to a gene: 17. The germline gives CDR1 KGHDR, CDR2 SFDVKD. The CDR3 extends over 18 amino acids. These sequences were also reported in another study, on yellow fever vaccine responses in identical twins.

The sample comprised PBMCs. The chain carries TRBV24-1 and TRBJ2-1; 7 bases agree with TRBD2. This clonotype was obtained from a woman between 18 and 29 years old in good health. CDR3 sequence reads: CATSPRGQTGGEYNEQFF. The CDR3, as DNA: TGTGCCACCAGTCCCCGAGGCCAGACGGGGGGAGAATACAATGAGCAGTTCTTC.